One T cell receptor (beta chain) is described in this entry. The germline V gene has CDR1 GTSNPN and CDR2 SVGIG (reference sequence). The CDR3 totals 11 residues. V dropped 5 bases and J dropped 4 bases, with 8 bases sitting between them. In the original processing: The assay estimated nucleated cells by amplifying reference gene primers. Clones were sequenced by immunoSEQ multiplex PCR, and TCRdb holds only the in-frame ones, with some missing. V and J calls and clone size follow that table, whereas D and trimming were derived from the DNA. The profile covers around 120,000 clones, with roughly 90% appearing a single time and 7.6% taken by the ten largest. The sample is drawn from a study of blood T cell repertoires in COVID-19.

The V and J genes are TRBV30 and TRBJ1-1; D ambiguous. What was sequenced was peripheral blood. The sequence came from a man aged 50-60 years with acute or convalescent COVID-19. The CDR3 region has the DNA TGTGCCTGGGGGGAGGGCACTGAAGCTTTCTTT. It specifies CAWGEGTEAFF.